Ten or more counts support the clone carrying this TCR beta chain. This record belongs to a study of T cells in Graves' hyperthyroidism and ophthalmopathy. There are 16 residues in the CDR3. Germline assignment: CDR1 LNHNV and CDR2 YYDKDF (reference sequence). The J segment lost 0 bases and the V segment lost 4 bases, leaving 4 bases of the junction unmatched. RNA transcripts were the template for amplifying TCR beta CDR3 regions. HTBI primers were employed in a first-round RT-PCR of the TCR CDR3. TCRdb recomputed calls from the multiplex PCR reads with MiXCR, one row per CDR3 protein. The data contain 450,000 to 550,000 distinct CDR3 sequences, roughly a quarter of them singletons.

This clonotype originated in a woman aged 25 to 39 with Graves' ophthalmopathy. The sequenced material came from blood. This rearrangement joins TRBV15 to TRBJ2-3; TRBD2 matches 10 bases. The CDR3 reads CATSTRLAGSTDTQYF. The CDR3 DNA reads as TGTGCCACCAGCACCCGACTAGCGGGTAGCACAGATACGCAGTATTTT.